One and the same sample provided the 22 T cell receptor beta chains below, sequenced in a study of shared clonotypes between healthy human individuals. The repertoire was sequenced with immunoSEQ multiplex PCR; TCRdb's copy has only in-frame clones and lacks some. This table has more than 2 million clones, about 95% appearing once. In the naive CD8 group, cells lacked CD45RO and were positively selected for CCR7, so terminally differentiated effector memory CD45RA+ cells were left out. Sample: naive CD8+ T cells sorted from blood. These receptors were obtained from a man between 18 and 35 years old in good health.

This chain connects TRBV27 to TRBJ2-3; 7 bases are shared with TRBD1. V was pared by 7 bases and J by 1 base, with 5 bases of the junction left unmatched. The CDR3 consists of 14 residues. Germline V CDR1 and CDR2: MNHEY, SMNVEV (reference sequence). CDR3 amino acids: CASIGQDGTDTQYF. In DNA, the CDR3 is TGTGCCAGCATAGGACAGGACGGCACAGATACGCAGTATTTT.

CDR3 nucleotides: TGCGCCAGCAGCAAGGACATTACCGCTGGAAACACCATATATTTT. Its protein product is CASSKDITAGNTIYF. The chain links TRBV5-1 to TRBJ1-3, with D perhaps matching TRBD1 (5 bases). The V gene lost 4 bases and the J gene lost 2 bases, with 13 bases spanning the gap. This CDR3 is built from 15 residues. In germline, CDR1 is SGHRS, CDR2 YFSETQ.

The CDR3 loop reads CASSQAAGREQYF. DNA for the CDR3: TGCGCCAGCAGCCAAGCCGCAGGGCGGGAGCAGTACTTC. The chain combines TRBV4-1 with TRBJ2-7; a weak D match, TRBD1 (5 bases). Trimming shortened V by 1 base and J by 7 bases, and 11 bases separated the two germline ends. The CDR3 is 13 residues long. The germline CDR1 and CDR2 sequences are MGHRA and YSYEKL.

On this clone: It is unclear where the CDR3 begins or ends on the DNA, so no DNA is shown, and the CDR3 is as TCRdb lists it. V usage is TRBV13 and J usage is TRBJ2-1; the D call in the table, TRBD2, was not verified against the DNA. Germline V gene sequence: CDR1 PRHDT, CDR2 FYEKMQ (reference sequence). Inclusive of both ends, the CDR3 amounts to 18 amino acids. The CDR3 loop reads CASSFFGEAESSYNEQFF.

As to this clone: Other DNA sequences in the sample encode the same CDR3. V is TRBV5-6 and J is TRBJ2-5; D is possibly TRBD1 (5 bases). This CDR3 has 13 residues. The V and J ends lost 1 base and 3 bases respectively, with 7 bases between them. The germline CDR1 and CDR2 sequences are SGHDT and YYEEEE. The CDR3 DNA sequence: TGTGCCAGCAGCTTGACAGGAGAAGAGACCCAGTACTTC. As protein: CASSLTGEETQYF. The variable domain in full, completed from reference TRBV5-6 and TRBJ2-5, reads DAGVTQSPTHLIKTRGQQVTLRCSPKSGHDTVSWYQQALGQGPQFIFQYYEEEERQRGNFPDRFSGHQFPNYSSELNVNALLLGDSALYLCASSLTGEETQYFGPGTRLLVL.

The chain recombines TRBV6-5 with TRBJ2-5; D ambiguous. The germline CDR1 and CDR2 sequences are MNHEY and SVGAGI. With 2 bases removed from V and 5 bases from J, the gap between germline ends came to 9 bases. The CDR3 sequence is 13 residues long. The DNA for the CDR3 is TGTGCCAGCAGTTACGGGCCGTACGAGACCCAGTACTTC. It is translated as CASSYGPYETQYF.

Remarks on this clone: Additional DNA sequences in this sample encode the identical CDR3. This sequence joins TRBV27 and TRBJ2-5; D unresolved. The CDR3 is 14 amino acids. V was pared by 2 bases and J by 2 bases, with 9 bases between. Germline loops: CDR1 MNHEY, CDR2 SMNVEV (reference sequence). The CDR3 loop is CASSLVGGQETQYF. The CDR3 nucleotides read TGTGCCAGCAGTTTAGTAGGCGGTCAAGAGACCCAGTACTTC.

This clone was seen a single time. J is TRBJ2-1 and V is TRBV6-5; D is undetermined. This CDR3 is built from 15 residues. V was pared by 2 bases and J by 0 bases, with 8 bases between. Germline CDR1 is MNHEY and CDR2 is SVGAGI. The CDR3 sequence is CASSYHLSSYNEQFF. CDR3 DNA sequence: TGTGCCAGCAGTTACCACCTGAGCTCCTACAATGAGCAGTTCTTC.

The V call is TRBV27, the J call TRBJ2-1, with a tentative D call TRBD1 (6 bases). Germline V gene sequence: CDR1 MNHEY, CDR2 SMNVEV (reference sequence). Between the trimmed V and J ends, which lost 2 bases and 3 bases, there was a span of 11 bases. The CDR3 totals 15 residues. CDR3: CASSLGQTYYNEQFF. CDR3 bases: TGTGCCAGCAGTTTAGGACAGACTTACTACAATGAGCAGTTCTTC.

The rearrangement links TRBV27 to TRBJ1-2; TRBD1 is a possible D gene (6 bases). V gave up 3 bases and J gave up 6 bases, with 11 bases separating them. CDR1 and CDR2 from the germline V gene are MNHEY and SMNVEV (reference sequence). The CDR3 length is 13 residues. CDR3 in DNA: TGTGCCAGCAGTTTGTCAGGGGCGGATGGCTACACCTTC. Its translation: CASSLSGADGYTF.

The V gene is TRBV5-1, the J gene TRBJ1-2, with D perhaps matching TRBD1 (5 bases). With 0 bases removed from V and 8 bases from J, the gap between germline ends came to 11 bases. This CDR3 has 13 amino acids. Germline V gene sequence: CDR1 SGHRS, CDR2 YFSETQ. The CDR3: CASSLEGILGYTF. The CDR3 DNA follows: TGCGCCAGCAGCTTGGAGGGGATACTGGGCTACACCTTC.

The DNA for the CDR3 is TGCGCCAGCAGCCAAGTGACAGGCCTATCCACCGCCTACGAGCAGTACTTC. Its protein product is CASSQVTGLSTAYEQYF. V is TRBV4-1 and J is TRBJ2-7; the D gene is possibly TRBD1 (6 bases). Trimming shortened V by 1 base and J by 2 bases, and 18 bases separated the two germline ends. The CDR3 is 17 residues long. Per the germline V gene, CDR1 is MGHRA and CDR2 is YSYEKL.

CDR3 nucleotide sequence: TGTGCCAGCAGTTACTCGGGGGGTCTCCACTTT. Protein: CASSYSGGLHF. The gene calls are TRBV6-5 and TRBJ1-6; a possible D gene is TRBD1 (5 bases). Trimming left V 0 bases short and J 16 bases short, with 7 bases between. The V gene's germline CDR1 is MNHEY and CDR2 SVGAGI. This CDR3 contains 11 residues.

In its sample, this clone was seen once. V is TRBV7-9 and J is TRBJ2-7; no clear D. V shed 4 bases and J shed 1 base, with 11 bases lying between them. The CDR3 consists of 14 residues. Germline-derived CDR1 and CDR2 are SEHNR and FQNEAQ (reference sequence). The CDR3 DNA sequence: TGTGCCAGCAGCTCAGGTGGCGGTTCCTACGAGCAGTACTTC. Translated, it gives CASSSGGGSYEQYF.

The V and J genes are TRBV5-6 and TRBJ1-3; the D gene is possibly TRBD1 (5 bases). CDR3 size: 15 residues. V lost 0 bases and J lost 1, with 8 bases in between. Germline assignment: CDR1 SGHDT and CDR2 YYEEEE. The CDR3 loop is CASSLVRASGNTIYF. The CDR3 DNA reads as TGTGCCAGCAGCTTGGTCAGGGCATCTGGAAACACCATATATTTT.

The chain recombines TRBV7-9 with TRBJ2-7; D is possibly TRBD2 (6 bases). Trimming pared 0 bases from V and 7 bases from J, leaving 10 bases between. The CDR3 is 13 amino acids. Germline CDR1 and CDR2: SEHNR and FQNEAQ (reference sequence). As DNA, the CDR3 is TGTGCCAGCAGCTTAGCCCAGGCGGGAGAGCAGTACTTC. This translates into CASSLAQAGEQYF.

As regards this clone: Different DNA sequences within this sample yield the same CDR3. The chain recombines TRBV5-4 with TRBJ2-2; D is uncertain. V shed 0 bases and J shed 5 bases, with 5 bases lying between them. CDR1 SGHNT and CDR2 YYREEE come from the germline V gene (reference sequence). This CDR3 spans 13 amino acids. The DNA for the CDR3 is TGTGCCAGCAGCTTGGGGGTAACCGGGGAGCTGTTTTTT. This gives the protein CASSLGVTGELFF.

The chain employs TRBV13 and TRBJ2-3; 9 bases are a match to TRBD1. The V segment lost 8 bases and the J segment 4 bases; nucleotides outside the gene matches: 4. Per the germline V gene, CDR1 is PRHDT and CDR2 is FYEKMQ (reference sequence). The length of the CDR3 is 13 residues. The CDR3 DNA reads TGTGCCAGCGGGGACAGGGTAGCAGATACGCAGTATTTT. Protein: CASGDRVADTQYF.

The CDR3 region is CASRQRTSGTDTQYF. The DNA for the CDR3 is TGTGCCAGCAGGCAAAGGACTAGCGGCACAGATACGCAGTATTTT. The V gene is TRBV27, the J gene TRBJ2-3; 9 nucleotides match TRBD2. Germline CDR1 reads MNHEY; CDR2 reads SMNVEV (reference sequence). This CDR3 comprises 15 residues. The V and J ends lost 6 bases and 1 base, in that order; junction bases with no gene match: 5.

The genes are TRBV2 and TRBJ2-7; 8 bases map to TRBD1. Trimming cost V 3 bases and J 0 bases; bases outside gene matches: 10. The CDR3 is 17 amino acids. From germline, CDR1 is SNHLY and CDR2 FYNNEI. The CDR3 coding sequence is TGTGCCAGCAGTGACGGACAGGGCAGCGGAATCTCCTACGAGCAGTACTTC. Its translation is CASSDGQGSGISYEQYF.

This sequence joins TRBV7-9 and TRBJ2-3; 11 bases agree with TRBD2. The ends lost 6 bases at V and 6 bases at J; junction bases unmatched: 8. Germline V gene sequence: CDR1 SEHNR, CDR2 FQNEAQ (reference sequence). This CDR3 has 15 residues. The DNA for the CDR3 is TGTGCCAGCAGACCGGGACTAGCGGAGTTGGATACGCAGTATTTT. Residues: CASRPGLAELDTQYF.

As concerns this clone: This CDR3 is also generated by other DNA sequences in the sample. The chain links TRBV9 to TRBJ2-7; TRBD2 might be the D (6 bases). The V gene lost 3 bases and the J gene lost 0 bases, with 10 bases spanning the gap. This CDR3 is built from 14 residues. CDR1 is SGDLS and CDR2 is YYNGEE in the germline V gene. Written as DNA, the CDR3 is TGTGCCAGCAGCGCCGGGACTCTCTCCTACGAGCAGTACTTC. Encoded protein: CASSAGTLSYEQYF.